Listed here is a single T cell receptor (beta chain). Its matching antigen is unknown. Clones were read by immunoSEQ multiplex PCR, and TCRdb kept only the in-frame ones, dropping some. The sample includes 2 million to 3 million clones, more than 85% of them seen just once. Germline CDR1 and CDR2: GTSNPN and SVGIG (reference sequence). The CDR3 is made up of 15 amino acids. V dropped 0 bases and J dropped 7; count of bases not matched to a gene: 9. This sample was taken from a study of shared clonotypes between healthy human individuals. Findings and caveats of the study: Rarefaction indicated that sorted-subset sequencing remained incomplete although depth was large.

V is TRBV30 and J is TRBJ2-1; 7 nucleotides agree with TRBD1. This receptor was identified in a man younger than 30 in good health. Some clones in this sample may be carry-over from other donors' samples. The specimen sequenced was naive CD4+ T cells from PBMCs. The sample's subset: CD45RA+ positively selected. The CDR3 coding sequence is TGTGCCTGGAGTGTTCTAGGGGGCGCGTATAATGAGCAGTTCTTC. Translated, it gives CAWSVLGGAYNEQFF.